The clone carrying this TCR beta chain was recorded only once. This sample was taken from a study of blood T cell repertoires in COVID-19. Clones were read by immunoSEQ multiplex PCR, and TCRdb kept only the in-frame ones, dropping some. The table has about 220,000 clones, almost 90% seen once. The CDR3 extends over 17 amino acids. The V gene end was trimmed by 0 bases and the J gene end by 7 bases; junction bases not matched to a gene: 9. In germline, CDR1 is MNHEY, CDR2 SVGEGT. The sequenced material came from PBMCs or T cells enriched from blood (not recorded which). The chain carries TRBV6-2 or TRBV6-3 and TRBJ1-5, with TRBD1 identical over 10 bases. The origin of this receptor is a woman aged 50 to 60 with acute COVID-19. Here the CDR3 DNA reads TGTGCCAGCAGTTACTCCTGGGGGACAGGGGACAGACAGCCCCAGCATTTT. Translated: CASSYSWGTGDRQPQHF.